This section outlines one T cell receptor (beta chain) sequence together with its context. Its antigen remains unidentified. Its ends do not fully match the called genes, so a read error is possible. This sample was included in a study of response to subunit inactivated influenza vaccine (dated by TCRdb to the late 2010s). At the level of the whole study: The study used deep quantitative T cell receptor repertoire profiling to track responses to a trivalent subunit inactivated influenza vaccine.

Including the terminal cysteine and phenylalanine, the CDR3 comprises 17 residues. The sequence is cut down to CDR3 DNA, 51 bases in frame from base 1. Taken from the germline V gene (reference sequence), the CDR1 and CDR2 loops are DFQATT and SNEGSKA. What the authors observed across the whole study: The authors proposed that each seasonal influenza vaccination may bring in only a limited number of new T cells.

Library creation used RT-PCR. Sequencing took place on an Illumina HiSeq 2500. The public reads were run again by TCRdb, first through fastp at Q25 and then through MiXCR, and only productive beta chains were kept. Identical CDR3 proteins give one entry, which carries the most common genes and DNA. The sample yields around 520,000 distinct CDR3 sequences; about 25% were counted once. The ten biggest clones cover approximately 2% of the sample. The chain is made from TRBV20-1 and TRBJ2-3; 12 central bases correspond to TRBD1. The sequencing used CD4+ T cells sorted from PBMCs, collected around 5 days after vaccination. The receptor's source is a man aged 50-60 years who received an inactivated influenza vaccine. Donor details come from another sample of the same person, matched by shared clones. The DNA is TGCAGCGCTAGCGGGACAGGGGGCTTCAGGAGCACAGATACGCAGTATTTT. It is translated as CSASGTGGFRSTDTQYF.